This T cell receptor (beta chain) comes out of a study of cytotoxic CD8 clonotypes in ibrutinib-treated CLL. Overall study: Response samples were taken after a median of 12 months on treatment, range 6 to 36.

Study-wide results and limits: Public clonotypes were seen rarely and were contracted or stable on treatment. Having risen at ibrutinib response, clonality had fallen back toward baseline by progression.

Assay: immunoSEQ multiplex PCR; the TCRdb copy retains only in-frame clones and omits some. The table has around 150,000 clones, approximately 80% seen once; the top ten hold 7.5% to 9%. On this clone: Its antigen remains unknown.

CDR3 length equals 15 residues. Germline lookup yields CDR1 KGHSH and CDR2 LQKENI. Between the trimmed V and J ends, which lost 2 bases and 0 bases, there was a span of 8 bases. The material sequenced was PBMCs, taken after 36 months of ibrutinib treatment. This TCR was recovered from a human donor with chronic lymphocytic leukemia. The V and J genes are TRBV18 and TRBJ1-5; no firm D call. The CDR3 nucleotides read TGTGCCAGCTCACCAGCGAGCTATAGCAATCAGCCCCAGCATTTT. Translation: CASSPASYSNQPQHF.